Each of the 32 T cell receptor beta chains below was sequenced from the same sample in a study of T cells after yellow fever vaccination (dated by TCRdb to 2018 to 2020). The library was built by means of 5' RACE. Sequenced on an Illumina HiSeq 2500. The raw public data were reprocessed by TCRdb itself: fastp quality trimming at Q25, MiXCR clonotype calling, in-frame beta chains only. Identical CDR3 proteins give one entry, which carries the most common genes and DNA. Counted in this sample were a few hundred thousand distinct CDR3 sequences; 17% of them appeared once. Approximately 15% of the sample is held by the ten biggest clonotypes. What this sample's treatment or condition label stands for: live attenuated yellow fever vaccine strain. Sequencing used PBMCs, obtained around 5 days after the first yellow fever vaccination. Receptor source: a man aged 18 to 29 who received the YFV17D yellow fever vaccine.

The rearrangement joins TRBV7-9 to TRBJ1-4; D may be TRBD1 (6 bases). This CDR3 is built from 14 residues. Germline V CDR1 and CDR2: SEHNR, FQNEAQ (reference sequence). V was cut by 5 bases and J by 6 bases, with 13 bases left in between. The CDR3 is CASSVRGPHEKLFF. CDR3 bases: TGTGCCAGCAGCGTCAGGGGTCCCCATGAAAAACTGTTTTTT. Together with reference TRBV7-9 and TRBJ1-4, the CDR3 gives the full variable domain: DTGVSQNPRHKITKRGQNVTFRCDPISEHNRLYWYRQTLGQGPEFLTYFQNEAQLEKSRLLSDRFSAERPKGSFSTLEIQRTEQGDSAMYLCASSVRGPHEKLFFGSGTQLSVL.

The chain recombines TRBV6-7 with TRBJ1-5, with unresolved D. TRBV6-7 is sorted into the ORF group, with uncertain function. This CDR3 comprises 15 residues. Trimming stripped 8 bases from V and 5 bases from J, with 19 bases between. CDR3: CASGPGDMSHQPQHF. The DNA for the CDR3 is TGTGCCAGCGGACCGGGAGATATGTCCCATCAGCCCCAGCATTTT.

CDR3 sequence: CSAWDRAGANVLTF. The CDR3 coding sequence is TGCAGTGCGTGGGACAGGGCTGGGGCCAACGTCCTGACTTTC. The rearrangement links TRBV20-1 to TRBJ2-6; 9 bases match TRBD1. The V gene end was trimmed by 6 bases and the J gene end by 2 bases; junction bases not matched to a gene: 2. CDR1 DFQATT and CDR2 SNEGSKA come from the germline V gene (reference sequence). The CDR3 is 14 residues long.

This clonotype was observed a few times. This rearrangement joins TRBV20-1 to TRBJ2-1; D ambiguous. CDR1 is DFQATT and CDR2 is SNEGSKA in the germline V gene (reference sequence). The CDR3 loop spans 11 amino acids. Trimming took 7 bases from V and 9 from J, leaving 13 bases between them. CDR3 sequence: CSVGIWGEQFF. CDR3 nucleotides: TGCAGTGTGGGGATTTGGGGTGAGCAGTTCTTC.

J is TRBJ1-6 and V is TRBV5-1; TRBD1 agrees at 9 bases. The V gene end was trimmed by 0 bases and the J gene end by 9 bases; junction bases not matched to a gene: 7. This CDR3 comprises 16 residues. CDR1 is SGHRS and CDR2 is YFSETQ in the germline V gene. In DNA form, the CDR3 reads TGCGCCAGCAGCTTGGCTGGGACAGGGACGCCTTCACCCCTCCACTTT. Translating it yields CASSLAGTGTPSPLHF. The variable domain in full, completed from reference TRBV5-1 and TRBJ1-6, reads KAGVTQTPRYLIKTRGQQVTLSCSPISGHRSVSWYQQTPGQGLQFLFEYFSETQRNKGNFPGRFSGRQFSNSRSEMNVSTLELGDSALYLCASSLAGTGTPSPLHFGNGTRLTVT.

This clonotype was counted many times. The rearrangement links TRBV5-6 to TRBJ2-4; D is ambiguous. The CDR3 contains 12 residues. Germline CDR1 is SGHDT and CDR2 is YYEEEE. V gave up 3 bases and J gave up 7 bases, with 8 bases separating them. CDR3 DNA sequence: TGTGCCAGCAGCTCAACTTTGAACATTCAGTACTTC. This sequence encodes CASSSTLNIQYF.

This clonotype was seen once. V is TRBV11-2 and J is TRBJ2-7; 9 nucleotides align to TRBD1. The CDR3 contains 16 residues. Germline V CDR1 and CDR2: SGHAT, FQNNGV. V lost 1 base to trimming and J lost 3 bases; unmatched junction nucleotides: 7. The CDR3 bases are TGTGCCAGCAGCTTAGGCCACGGACAGGGGAGCTACGAGCAGTACTTC. Protein product: CASSLGHGQGSYEQYF.

V is TRBV7-3 and J is TRBJ2-3; 8 bases match TRBD2. Germline CDR1 reads SGHTA; CDR2 reads FQGTGA. CDR3 length equals 17 residues. J was trimmed by 0 bases and V by 3 bases; bases with no gene match: 8. The CDR3 here is CASSLNPGLVSTDTQYF. The CDR3 nucleotides are TGTGCCAGCAGCTTGAACCCGGGACTAGTGAGCACAGATACGCAGTATTTT.

Regarding this clonotype: Germline is not matched at one junction end, which may reflect a read error. The rearrangement uses TRBV7-2 and TRBJ2-7; TRBD1 aligns across 8 bases. Germline lookup yields CDR1 SGHTA and CDR2 FQGNSA. This CDR3 comprises 13 residues. The CDR3 DNA reads as TGTGCCAGCAGCTTAGCTTTGGCAGGGGGCGAGTTTTTC. Residues: CASSLALAGGEFF.

In this sample, this clonotype turned up many times. This rearrangement joins TRBV29-1 to TRBJ1-1, with D unclear. This CDR3 has 9 residues. V was clipped by 4 bases and J by 8 bases, with 5 bases between them. Germline V CDR1 and CDR2: SQVTM, ANQGSEA. CDR3 in DNA: TGCAGCGTTGGCGGAGAAGCTTTCTTT. This sequence encodes CSVGGEAFF.

The CDR3 bases are TGTGCCAGCTCGACACGGTCTACGGAGACCCAGTACTTC. Translated, it gives CASSTRSTETQYF. J is TRBJ2-5 and V is TRBV28; no definite D call. The CDR3 extends over 13 amino acids. From germline, CDR1 is MDHEN and CDR2 SYDVKM. The germline V and J ends were trimmed by 8 bases and 5 bases, with 15 bases remaining between them. Full variable domain (remainder filled in from reference TRBV28 and TRBJ2-5): DVKVTQSSRYLVKRTGEKVFLECVQDMDHENMFWYRQDPGLGLRLIYFSYDVKMKEKGDIPEGYSVSREKKERFSLILESASTNQTSMYLCASSTRSTETQYFGPGTRLLVL.

This clonotype was detected only a few times. The chain uses TRBV21-1 and TRBJ1-5; the table's TRBD1 call for D was not verified on the DNA. TRBV21-1 is reported as a pseudogene. This CDR3 has 15 residues. The CDR3 protein is CASSNNRCGVQPQHF. The CDR3 region has the DNA TGTGCCAGCAGCAATAACAGGTGTGGCGTGCAGCCCCAGCATTTT.

This clonotype showed up just a few times. The chain carries TRBV6-2 or TRBV6-3 and TRBJ2-7; 11 bases agree with TRBD2. Per the germline V gene, CDR1 is MNHEY and CDR2 is SVGEGT. Trimming removed 7 bases from V and 5 bases from J; junction bases left unmatched: 4. This CDR3 contains 13 residues. CDR3 in DNA: TGTGCCAGCATCGCTAGCGGGGGGCACGAGCAGTACGTC. It encodes CASIASGGHEQYV.

This clonotype was seen only a few times. The chain is built from TRBV9 and TRBJ2-1; 9 nucleotides match TRBD2. The CDR3 contains 15 residues. After removal of 0 bases from V and 9 bases from J, the junction contained 7 bases not matched to a gene. Germline CDR1 and CDR2: SGDLS and YYNGEE. The CDR3 loop reads CASSVVGGGASEQFF. In DNA form, the CDR3 reads TGTGCCAGCAGCGTAGTTGGCGGGGGGGCCAGTGAGCAGTTCTTC.

Only a few counts were recorded for this clonotype. This chain connects TRBV20-1 to TRBJ2-7; TRBD1 is a possible D gene (6 bases). The germline V gene encodes CDR1 DFQATT and CDR2 SNEGSKA (reference sequence). Trimming took 2 bases from V and 7 from J, leaving 27 bases between them. CDR3 length: 17 amino acids. As DNA, the CDR3 is TGCAGTGCTAGAACCATTGGGGGCAGGAGACGGCTAGGGGAGCAGTACTTC. Translating it yields CSARTIGGRRRLGEQYF.

This clonotype turned up a few times. DNA for the CDR3: TGTGCCAGCAGCTTATGGCGGGGGGCCTCTAATGAGCAGTTCTTC. It yields the protein CASSLWRGASNEQFF. The chain has TRBV7-2 and TRBJ2-1; TRBD2 aligns across 8 bases. This CDR3 is built from 15 residues. Germline values: CDR1 SGHTA, CDR2 FQGNSA. Unmatched junction bases numbered 7, after V lost 2 bases and J lost 7 bases. The entire variable domain, with the rest obtained from reference TRBV7-2 and TRBJ2-1, is as follows: GAGVSQSPSNKVTEKGKDVELRCDPISGHTALYWYRQSLGQGLEFLIYFQGNSAPDKSGLPSDRFSAERTGGSVSTLTIQRTQQEDSAVYLCASSLWRGASNEQFFGPGTRLTVL.

Ten or more counts support this clonotype. The V gene is TRBV27, the J gene TRBJ2-2; D remains ambiguous. Trimming left V 1 base short and J 4 bases short, with 10 bases between. This CDR3 has 15 residues. Germline CDR1 is MNHEY and CDR2 is SMNVEV (reference sequence). The CDR3 sequence is CASSLFLVSTGELFF. The CDR3, as DNA: TGTGCCAGCAGTTTATTTTTAGTATCCACCGGGGAGCTGTTTTTT.

This clonotype has more than one count but fewer than ten. This rearrangement joins TRBV6-1 to TRBJ2-3, with 11 bases matching TRBD2. V dropped 6 bases and J dropped 1; count of bases not matched to a gene: 6. Germline V gene data show CDR1 as MNHNS and CDR2 as SASEGT. This CDR3 has 16 amino acids. In DNA, the CDR3 is TGTGCCAGCAGGCAGACACTAGCGGGGGGCACAGATACGCAGTATTTT. Its translation: CASRQTLAGGTDTQYF.

This clonotype was detected a few times. This chain uses TRBV7-2 with TRBJ2-1; TRBD2 matches 8 bases. The junction had 6 bases not matched to a gene; V was cut back by 5 bases and J by 6 bases. Germline-derived CDR1 and CDR2 are SGHTA and FQGNSA. The CDR3 runs 14 residues. In nucleotides, the CDR3 is TGTGCCAGCAGCGTACTAGCGGCCTTCAATGAGCAGTTCTTC. Its protein product is CASSVLAAFNEQFF. Together with reference TRBV7-2 and TRBJ2-1, the CDR3 gives the full variable domain: GAGVSQSPSNKVTEKGKDVELRCDPISGHTALYWYRQSLGQGLEFLIYFQGNSAPDKSGLPSDRFSAERTGGSVSTLTIQRTQQEDSAVYLCASSVLAAFNEQFFGPGTRLTVL.

This clonotype was seen a single time. V gene TRBV5-1 combines with J gene TRBJ2-7; no firm D call. This CDR3 spans 15 amino acids. V lost 4 bases, J lost 0 bases, and 14 bases lay in between. Germline-derived CDR1 and CDR2 are SGHRS and YFSETQ. In nucleotides, the CDR3 is TGCGCCAGCAGCCGAGACCCCCTGGGCTCCTACGAGCAGTACTTC. Its translation is CASSRDPLGSYEQYF.

The chain links TRBV7-6 to TRBJ2-7; possible D gene TRBD2, 5 bases. CDR1 is SGHVS, CDR2 FNYEAQ, per germline. Trimming pared 1 base from V and 0 bases from J, leaving 19 bases between. The CDR3 runs to 18 residues. The CDR3 DNA reads as TGTGCCAGCAGCTTAGACCCCCGGGAAGACGCGAGCTCCTACGAGCAGTACGTC. Its protein product is CASSLDPREDASSYEQYV.

The gene calls are TRBV29-1 and TRBJ2-1; 8 bases are shared with TRBD2. The junction had 16 bases not matched to a gene; V was cut back by 3 bases and J by 3 bases. Germline CDR1 reads SQVTM; CDR2 reads ANQGSEA. CDR3 length: 18 amino acids. The CDR3: CSVDWVLPGTRNYNEQFF. The CDR3 DNA sequence: TGCAGCGTTGACTGGGTCCTACCGGGGACTAGAAACTACAATGAGCAGTTCTTC.

This rearrangement joins TRBV4-1 to TRBJ1-1; D call uncertain. The germline gives CDR1 MGHRA, CDR2 YSYEKL. Trimming took 0 bases from V and 5 from J, leaving 10 bases between them. The CDR3 runs 14 residues. The CDR3 sequence: CASSQDERWTEAFF. CDR3 nucleotide sequence: TGCGCCAGCAGCCAAGATGAACGGTGGACTGAAGCTTTCTTT.

This clonotype was recorded a few times. The J gene is TRBJ2-3, the V gene TRBV11-1; perhaps TRBD2 as D (6 bases). This CDR3 has 22 residues. V shed 0 bases and J shed 1 base, with 29 bases lying between them. Germline CDR1 and CDR2: SGHAT and FQDESV (reference sequence). The CDR3 region has the DNA TGTGCCAGCAGCTTAGCGCTCAGAGGTTTTGGGCCGGCGGGGCGCCGCACAGATACGCAGTATTTT. Protein product: CASSLALRGFGPAGRRTDTQYF. The full variable domain, its missing parts supplied by reference TRBV11-1 and TRBJ2-3, is EAEVAQSPRYKITEKSQAVAFWCDPISGHATLYWYRQILGQGPELLVQFQDESVVDDSQLPKDRFSAERLKGVDSTLKIQPAELGDSAMYLCASSLALRGFGPAGRRTDTQYFGPGTRLTVL.

This clonotype was seen more than once but under ten times. The chain has TRBV9 and TRBJ1-2, with 9 bases that match TRBD1. Germline values: CDR1 SGDLS, CDR2 YYNGEE. With 4 bases clipped from V and 5 bases from J, the junction kept 6 bases outside the gene matches. This CDR3 has 14 residues. CDR3 protein: CASSRNRGQYGYTF. The CDR3 DNA reads TGTGCCAGCAGCCGTAACAGGGGGCAGTATGGCTACACCTTC.

This chain links TRBV12-5 with TRBJ2-7; tentative D call: TRBD2 (6 bases). Trimming took 0 bases from V and 4 from J, leaving 13 bases between them. CDR1 is LGHNT and CDR2 is FRNRAP in the germline V gene. The CDR3 is 15 residues long. The CDR3 region has the DNA TGTGCTAGTGGTTTGGTGGTCGGGACTCTATACGAGCAGTACTTC. It is translated as CASGLVVGTLYEQYF.

This clonotype was observed a few times. CDR3 sequence: CASSVVGGVGGEQFF. CDR3 in DNA: TGTGCCAGCAGCGTAGTGGGGGGCGTTGGCGGTGAGCAGTTCTTC. The V call is TRBV9, the J call TRBJ2-1; D possibly matches TRBD1 or TRBD2 (6 bases each). Germline lookup yields CDR1 SGDLS and CDR2 YYNGEE. This CDR3 region has 15 residues. Between the trimmed V and J ends, which lost 0 bases and 9 bases, there was a span of 16 bases.

The rearrangement links TRBV11-2 to TRBJ1-4; D possibly corresponds to TRBD1 (6 bases). The length of the CDR3 is 16 residues. Per the germline V gene, CDR1 is SGHAT and CDR2 is FQNNGV. V was cut by 2 bases and J by 2 bases, with 12 bases left in between. The CDR3 DNA reads as TGTGCCAGCAGCTTAAATACAGGGACCACTAATGAAAAACTGTTTTTT. Translation gives CASSLNTGTTNEKLFF.

This clonotype appeared a few times. In DNA, the CDR3 is TGCGCCAGCAGCTTGAACGGATTTTACGAGCAGTACTTC. It yields the protein CASSLNGFYEQYF. This chain uses TRBV5-1 with TRBJ2-7; D is uncertain. The V and J ends lost 1 base and 4 bases respectively, with 9 bases between them. Germline CDR1 is SGHRS and CDR2 is YFSETQ. CDR3 size: 13 residues.

This clonotype occurred a few times. This chain joins TRBV6-2 or TRBV6-3 and TRBJ2-1, with 11 bases matching TRBD2. V shed 2 bases, J shed 4 bases, and the junction held 19 bases outside the gene matches. The CDR3 runs to 21 residues. The germline V gene encodes CDR1 MNHEY and CDR2 SVGEGT. The CDR3 region has the DNA TGTGCCAGCAGTTACCCCTCCGATTTTACCTCCGGGACTAGCGGTTACAATGAGCAGTTCTTC. Translating gives CASSYPSDFTSGTSGYNEQFF.

The rearrangement joins TRBV9 to TRBJ1-5; D uncertain. The CDR3 is 14 amino acids. V shed 4 bases and J shed 7 bases, with 15 bases lying between them. Germline V gene lookup returns CDR1 SGDLS and CDR2 YYNGEE. CDR3 in amino acids: CASSLDGKWQPQHF. In DNA form, the CDR3 reads TGTGCCAGCAGCCTAGACGGAAAATGGCAGCCCCAGCATTTT.

There are a few counts of this clonotype. The chain has TRBV19 and TRBJ2-5; D might be TRBD1 or TRBD2, each matching 5 bases. CDR3 length: 14 amino acids. Germline CDR1 reads LNHDA; CDR2 reads SQIVND (reference sequence). The V and J ends lost 5 bases and 4 bases respectively, with 14 bases between them. CDR3 in amino acids: CASSPYPGRETQYF. CDR3 DNA sequence: TGTGCCAGTAGTCCCTACCCAGGGAGAGAGACCCAGTACTTC.